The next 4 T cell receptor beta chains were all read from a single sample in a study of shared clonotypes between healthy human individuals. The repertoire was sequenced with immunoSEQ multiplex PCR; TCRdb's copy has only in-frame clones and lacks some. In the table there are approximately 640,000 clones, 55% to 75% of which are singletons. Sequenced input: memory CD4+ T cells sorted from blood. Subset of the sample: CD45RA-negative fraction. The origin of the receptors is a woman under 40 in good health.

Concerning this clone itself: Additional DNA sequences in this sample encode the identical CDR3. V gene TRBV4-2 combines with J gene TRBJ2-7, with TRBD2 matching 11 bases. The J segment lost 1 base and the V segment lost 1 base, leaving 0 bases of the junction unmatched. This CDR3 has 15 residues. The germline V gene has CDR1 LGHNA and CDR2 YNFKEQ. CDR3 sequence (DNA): TGTGCCAGCAGCCAAGGACTAGCGGGATCCTACGAGCAGTACTTC. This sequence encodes CASSQGLAGSYEQYF.

The CDR3 bases are TGCGCCAGCAGTCCGACTGGGGCGGTTCCCCACGAGCAGTACTTC. Translation: CASSPTGAVPHEQYF. The chain employs TRBV5-1 and TRBJ2-7; the D gene is possibly TRBD1 (5 bases). Trimming cost V 5 bases and J 5 bases, with 20 bases left between them. Germline CDR1 is SGHRS and CDR2 is YFSETQ. The CDR3 consists of 15 residues.

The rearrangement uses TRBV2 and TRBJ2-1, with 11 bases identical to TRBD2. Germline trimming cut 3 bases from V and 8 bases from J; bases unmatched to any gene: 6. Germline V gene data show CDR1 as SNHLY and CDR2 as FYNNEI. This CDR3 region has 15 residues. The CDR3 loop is CASSDRTSGSDEQFF. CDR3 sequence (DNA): TGTGCCAGCAGTGATCGAACTAGCGGGAGCGATGAGCAGTTCTTC.

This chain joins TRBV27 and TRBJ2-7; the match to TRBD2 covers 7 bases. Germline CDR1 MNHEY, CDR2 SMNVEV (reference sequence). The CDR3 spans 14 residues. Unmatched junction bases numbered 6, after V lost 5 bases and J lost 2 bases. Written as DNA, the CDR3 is TGTGCCAGCAGTAAGATAGCGGGCACCTACGAGCAGTACTTC. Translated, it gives CASSKIAGTYEQYF.